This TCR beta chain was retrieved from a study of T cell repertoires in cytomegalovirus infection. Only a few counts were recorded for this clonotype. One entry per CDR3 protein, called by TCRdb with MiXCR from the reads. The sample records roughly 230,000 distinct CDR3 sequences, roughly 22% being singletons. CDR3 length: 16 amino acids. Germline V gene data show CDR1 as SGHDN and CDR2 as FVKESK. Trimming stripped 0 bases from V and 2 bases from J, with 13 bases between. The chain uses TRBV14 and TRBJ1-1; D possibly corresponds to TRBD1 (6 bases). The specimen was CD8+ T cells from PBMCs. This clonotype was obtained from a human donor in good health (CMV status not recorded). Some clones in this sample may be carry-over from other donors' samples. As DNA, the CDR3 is TGTGCCAGCAGCCAAGATCGTCTCAGGGGAAACACTGAAGCTTTCTTT. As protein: CASSQDRLRGNTEAFF.